This T cell receptor beta chain comes out of a study of T cell responses to AZD1222 COVID-19 vaccine. The V end lost 2 bases, the J end lost 9 bases, and 11 bases lay between the germline ends. CDR1 is SEHNR and CDR2 is FQNEAQ in the germline V gene (reference sequence). This CDR3 region has 12 residues. The method was immunoSEQ multiplex PCR; TCRdb's version includes in-frame clones alone and lacks a portion of them. The top ten clones hold around 1.5% of a sample with 130,000 to 150,000 clones, about 92% of them seen once. General observations from the study: The study reported that nearly half of spike-specific TCRs target unmutated variant regions. Repertoire collection took place solely once the T cell response had peaked.

As concerns this clone: Its specificity is not known.

The sequencing used peripheral blood, collected 28 days after the second AZD1222 dose. The clonotype was recovered from an adult who received the AZD1222 COVID-19 vaccine. The chain links TRBV7-9 to TRBJ2-7; possibly TRBD1 for D (6 bases). DNA of the CDR3: TGTGCCAGCAGCTTAAATGTAGGGGGGCAGTACTTC. Amino acids: CASSLNVGGQYF.